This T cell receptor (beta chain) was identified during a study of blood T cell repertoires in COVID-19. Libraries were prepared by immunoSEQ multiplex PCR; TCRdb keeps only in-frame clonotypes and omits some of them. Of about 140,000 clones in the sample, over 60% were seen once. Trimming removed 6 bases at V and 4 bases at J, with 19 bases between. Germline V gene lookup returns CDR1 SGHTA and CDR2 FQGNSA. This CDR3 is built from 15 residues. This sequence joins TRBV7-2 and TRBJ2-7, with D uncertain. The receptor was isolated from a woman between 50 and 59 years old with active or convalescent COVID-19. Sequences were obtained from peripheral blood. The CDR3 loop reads CASRVGLPGLYEQYF. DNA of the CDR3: TGTGCCAGCAGGGTTGGTTTGCCAGGCCTATACGAGCAGTACTTC.